This T cell receptor (beta chain) was obtained from a study of blood T cell repertoires in COVID-19. Study summary: The study drew acute and convalescent COVID-19 samples from the United States, Italy and Spain. From T cells, B-cell-depleted T cells, or PBMCs came the material, which was cDNA or gDNA.

This CDR3 comprises 19 residues. Per the germline V gene, CDR1 is LNHDA and CDR2 is SQIVND (reference sequence). The trim removed 4 bases at V and 1 base at J, leaving 12 bases unmatched. In the original analysis: From reference gene primer amplification, estimates of nucleated cell counts were derived. The method was immunoSEQ multiplex PCR; TCRdb's version includes in-frame clones alone and lacks a portion of them. Clone size and V and J calls were adopted from that table, with D and trimming inferred from the DNA. The sample consists of over 150,000 clones, 83% of them appearing once. The sequence was obtained from a woman older than 75 with acute or convalescent COVID-19. The gene calls are TRBV19 and TRBJ2-6, with 8 bases aligning to TRBD2. The sequenced sample was peripheral blood. The DNA for the CDR3 is TGTGCCAGTAGTAAGAACCCGGGACTAGGCTCTTCTGGGGCCAACGTCCTGACTTTC. Its translation is CASSKNPGLGSSGANVLTF.